A selection of T cell receptor beta chains follows, all from one sample in a study of T cells in pancreatic ductal adenocarcinoma. The data were produced by immunoSEQ multiplex PCR, yet TCRdb's version contains in-frame clones alone and is incomplete. The data contain roughly 31,000 clones, 85% to 95% of them singletons. The sample was PBMCs. The receptors were sampled from a human donor with pancreatic ductal adenocarcinoma. Both conserved end residues are part of each CDR3. A D gene is named only where the DNA matches it firmly. Clone size appears in some rows only: once, few, many, or a class for an expanded clone.

TRBV6-1	TRBJ1-4	.	.	CASTQRGATNEKLFF	TGTGCCAGCACCCAGAGAGGGGCAACTAATGAAAAACTGTTTTTT
TRBV19	TRBJ2-7	.	.	CASSMVGPLYEQYF	TGTGCCAGTAGTATGGTTGGGCCACTCTACGAGCAGTACTTC
TRBV5-6	TRBJ2-3	TRBD2	.	CASSRGLAGSPTDTQYF	TGTGCCAGCAGCAGGGGACTAGCGGGCTCACCCACAGATACGCAGTATTTT
TRBV7-8	TRBJ1-1	TRBD1	.	CASSARTGTGTEAFF	TGTGCCAGCAGTGCACGGACAGGGACTGGGACTGAAGCTTTCTTT
TRBV15	TRBJ2-7	.	.	CATSRDPGPGREQYF	TGTGCCACCAGCAGAGACCCAGGTCCAGGGCGCGAGCAGTACTTC
TRBV21-1	TRBJ2-3	.	.	CASSTGEGTAGTDTQYF	TGTGCCAGCAGCACTGGAGAGGGTACGGCTGGCACAGATACGCAGTATTTT
TRBV28	TRBJ2-7	.	.	CASSSSGAYEQYF	TGTGCCAGCAGTTCCAGCGGAGCCTACGAGCAGTACTTC
TRBV7-7	TRBJ2-6	.	.	CASSAGDKCHSRANVLTF	TGTGCCAGCAGCGCAGGGGATAAGTGCCACAGTCGGGCCAACGTCCTGACTTTC
TRBV27	TRBJ2-7	TRBD1	.	CASSLTGGYEQYF	TGTGCCAGCAGTTTAACAGGGGGCTACGAGCAGTACTTC
TRBV9	TRBJ2-1	TRBD2	.	CASSVVTSGSPLNEQFF	TGTGCCAGCAGCGTAGTAACTAGCGGGAGTCCCCTCAATGAGCAGTTCTTC
TRBV2	TRBJ2-3	TRBD2	.	CASTRIAGPTDTQYF	TGTGCCAGCACAAGAATAGCGGGTCCGACAGATACGCAGTATTTT
TRBV27	TRBJ2-1	TRBD2	few	CASRLKAGSYNEQFF	TGTGCCAGCAGGCTAAAAGCGGGATCCTACAATGAGCAGTTCTTC
TRBV19	TRBJ2-5	.	.	CASSIDTVGQETQYF	TGTGCCAGTAGTATAGATACGGTCGGACAAGAGACCCAGTACTTC
TRBV11-2	TRBJ1-2	TRBD1	.	CASSSVGSPGGRGGYTF	TGTGCCAGCAGCTCCGTCGGATCACCAGGGGGTCGGGGCGGCTACACCTTC
TRBV9	TRBJ2-2	.	once	CASSVLGAGELFF	TGTGCCAGCAGCGTCCTAGGGGCCGGGGAGCTGTTTTTT
TRBV10-3	TRBJ1-5	.	.	CAISERGGNQPQHF	TGTGCCATCAGTGAAAGGGGAGGCAATCAGCCCCAGCATTTT
TRBV28	TRBJ1-5	TRBD1	.	CASSSLTGGGQPQHF	TGTGCCAGCAGTTCCTTGACAGGGGGCGGTCAGCCCCAGCATTTT
TRBV5-1	TRBJ2-3	.	.	CASSSERGTDTQYF	TGCGCCAGCAGCTCCGAACGGGGCACAGATACGCAGTATTTT
TRBV29-1	TRBJ2-5	.	.	CSVVRGVDREGGTQYF	TGCAGCGTTGTTCGGGGGGTGGACAGGGAGGGGGGGACCCAGTACTTC
TRBV6-6	TRBJ1-4	TRBD1	.	CASSTRQGEVFF	TGTGCCAGCAGTACACGACAGGGGGAGGTGTTTTTT
TRBV6-1	TRBJ2-7	.	.	CASTTGGHEQYF	TGTGCCAGCACCACCGGAGGCCACGAGCAGTACTTC
TRBV15	TRBJ1-4	.	.	CATSARVTNEKLFF	TGTGCCACCAGCGCAAGGGTCACTAATGAAAAACTGTTTTTT
TRBV5-4	TRBJ2-2	TRBD2	.	CASSQFSGASGSVGELFF	TGTGCCAGCAGCCAATTTTCAGGGGCTAGCGGGAGTGTCGGGGAGCTGTTTTTT
TRBV5-5	TRBJ2-1	TRBD2	once	CASSLGASGRASEQFF	TGTGCCAGCAGCTTAGGGGCTAGCGGGAGGGCCAGTGAGCAGTTCTTC
TRBV11-2	TRBJ1-3	.	.	CASSLAYSGQPRGNTIYF	TGTGCCAGCAGCTTAGCGTATTCCGGACAGCCGAGAGGAAACACCATATATTTT
TRBV5-8	TRBJ2-5	.	.	CASSFYGVTQYF	TGTGCCAGCAGCTTCTATGGGGTGACCCAGTACTTC
TRBV4-3	TRBJ2-7	TRBD1	.	CASSQDSTGTGGYEQYF	TGCGCCAGCAGCCAAGATTCTACGGGGACAGGGGGCTACGAGCAGTACTTC
TRBV5-1	TRBJ1-3	.	.	CASRHDSSSGNTIYF	TGCGCCAGCAGACACGACAGTAGCTCTGGAAACACCATATATTTT
TRBV5-1	TRBJ1-2	TRBD1	.	CASSFGTGAGYGYTF	TGCGCCAGCAGCTTTGGGACAGGGGCAGGGTATGGCTACACCTTC
TRBV7-8	TRBJ1-3	.	.	CASSLAGRVGGNTIYF	TGTGCCAGCAGCTTAGCGGGCAGGGTAGGAGGAAACACCATATATTTT
TRBV5-1	TRBJ2-6	TRBD1	.	CASSWNRLRGTANSGANVLTF	TGCGCCAGCAGCTGGAACCGTCTTAGAGGGACAGCTAACTCTGGGGCCAACGTCCTGACTTTC
TRBV5-6	TRBJ1-2	TRBD1	once	CASSLTGAPNGYGYTF	TGTGCCAGCAGCTTGACAGGGGCCCCGAACGGCTATGGCTACACCTTC
TRBV2	TRBJ2-5	TRBD2	.	CASSVGAGGQETQYF	TGTGCCAGCTCCGTTGGAGCCGGGGGGCAAGAGACCCAGTACTTC
TRBV18	TRBJ2-3	TRBD2	once	CASSPSSGSGTDTQYF	TGTGCCAGCTCACCGTCTAGCGGGAGTGGGACAGATACGCAGTATTTT
TRBV29-1	TRBJ2-1	TRBD2	.	CSGGVAGVGNEQFF	TGCAGCGGGGGGGTAGCGGGAGTCGGAAATGAGCAGTTCTTC
TRBV7-9	TRBJ1-2	.	medium-sized	CASSPASGGYTF	TGTGCCAGCAGCCCCGCTTCCGGGGGCTACACCTTC
TRBV11-2	TRBJ2-5	.	.	CASSPSQGETQYF	TGTGCCAGCAGCCCGTCCCAGGGGGAGACCCAGTACTTC
TRBV11-2	TRBJ1-1	.	.	CASSFLRAGMNTEAFF	TGTGCCAGCAGCTTCCTTCGTGCAGGCATGAACACTGAAGCTTTCTTT
TRBV7-2	TRBJ2-1	TRBD2	.	CASELAGGGREQFF	TGTGCCAGCGAACTAGCGGGAGGGGGCAGGGAACAGTTCTTC
TRBV7-9	TRBJ2-5	.	.	CASSLAGWLGETQYF	TGTGCCAGCAGCTTAGCGGGTTGGCTGGGGGAGACCCAGTACTTC
TRBV10-3	TRBJ2-3	.	once	CAIRLNREDTQYF	TGTGCCATCAGGTTGAACAGGGAGGATACGCAGTATTTT
TRBV19	TRBJ1-5	.	.	CASRGFPTVLSKGNQPQHF	TGTGCCAGTCGAGGGTTCCCGACAGTCCTCTCTAAGGGCAATCAGCCCCAGCATTTT
TRBV5-1	TRBJ2-3	TRBD2	.	CASSFWGGSTDTQYF	TGCGCCAGCAGCTTTTGGGGCGGGAGTACAGATACGCAGTATTTT